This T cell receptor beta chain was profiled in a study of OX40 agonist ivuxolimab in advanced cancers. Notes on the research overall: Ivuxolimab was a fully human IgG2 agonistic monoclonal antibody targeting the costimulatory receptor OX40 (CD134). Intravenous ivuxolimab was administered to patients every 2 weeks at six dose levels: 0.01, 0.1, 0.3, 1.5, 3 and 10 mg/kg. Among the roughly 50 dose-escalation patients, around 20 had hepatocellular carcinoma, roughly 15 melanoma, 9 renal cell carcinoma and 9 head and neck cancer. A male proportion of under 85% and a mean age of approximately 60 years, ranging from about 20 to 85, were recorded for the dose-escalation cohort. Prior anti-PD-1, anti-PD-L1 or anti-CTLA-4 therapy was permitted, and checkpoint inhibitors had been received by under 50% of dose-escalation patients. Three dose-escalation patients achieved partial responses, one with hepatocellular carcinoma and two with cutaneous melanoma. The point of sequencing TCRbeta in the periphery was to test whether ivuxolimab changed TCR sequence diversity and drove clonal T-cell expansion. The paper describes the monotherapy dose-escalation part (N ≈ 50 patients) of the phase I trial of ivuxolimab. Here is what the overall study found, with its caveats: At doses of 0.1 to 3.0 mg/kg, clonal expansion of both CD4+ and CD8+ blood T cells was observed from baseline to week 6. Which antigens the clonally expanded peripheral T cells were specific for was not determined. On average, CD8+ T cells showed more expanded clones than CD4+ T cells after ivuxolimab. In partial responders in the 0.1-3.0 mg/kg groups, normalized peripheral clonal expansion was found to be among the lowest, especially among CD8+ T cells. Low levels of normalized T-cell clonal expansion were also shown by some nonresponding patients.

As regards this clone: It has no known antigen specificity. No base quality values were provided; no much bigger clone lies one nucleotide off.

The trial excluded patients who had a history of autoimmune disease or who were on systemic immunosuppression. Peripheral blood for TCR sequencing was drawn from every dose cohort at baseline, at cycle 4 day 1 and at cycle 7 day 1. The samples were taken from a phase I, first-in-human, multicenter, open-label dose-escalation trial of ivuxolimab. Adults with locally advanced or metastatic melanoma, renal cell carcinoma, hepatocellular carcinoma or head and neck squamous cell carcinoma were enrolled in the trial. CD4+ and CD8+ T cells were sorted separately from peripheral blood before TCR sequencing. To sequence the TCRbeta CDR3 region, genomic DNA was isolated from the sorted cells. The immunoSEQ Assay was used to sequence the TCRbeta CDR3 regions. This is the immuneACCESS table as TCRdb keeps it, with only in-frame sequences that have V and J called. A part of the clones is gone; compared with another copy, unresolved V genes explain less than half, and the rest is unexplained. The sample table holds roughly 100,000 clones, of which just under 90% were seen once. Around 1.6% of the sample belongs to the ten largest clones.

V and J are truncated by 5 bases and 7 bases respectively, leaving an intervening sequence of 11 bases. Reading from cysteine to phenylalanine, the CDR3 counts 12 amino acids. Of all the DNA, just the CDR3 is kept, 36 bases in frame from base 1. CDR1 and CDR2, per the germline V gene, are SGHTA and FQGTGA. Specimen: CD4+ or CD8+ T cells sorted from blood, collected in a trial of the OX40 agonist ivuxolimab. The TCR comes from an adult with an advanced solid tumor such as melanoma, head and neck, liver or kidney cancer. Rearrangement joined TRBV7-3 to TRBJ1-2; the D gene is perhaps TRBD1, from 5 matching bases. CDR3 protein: CASSPLGVGYTF. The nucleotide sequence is TGTGCCAGCAGCCCATTGGGGGTTGGCTACACCTTC.